This record concerns one T cell receptor beta chain sequence. Trimming cost V 6 bases and J 0 bases, with 8 bases left between them. The V gene's germline CDR1 is MNHEY and CDR2 SVGAGI. This CDR3 has 13 residues. 13 Jbeta primers and 60 Vbeta primers were used for the PCR. TCRdb's table, derived via immunoSEQ multiplex PCR, lists solely in-frame clones and lacks some. Among about 120,000 clones, over 75% were seen once, and the ten largest hold about 1.8%. This sample was included in a study of cytomegalovirus exposure and HLA in healthy donors. The rearrangement links TRBV6-5 to TRBJ1-1; possibly TRBD1 for D (5 bases). The clonotype was recovered from a man between 35 and 55 years old in good health and CMV-seronegative. The sample consisted of PBMCs. DNA for the CDR3: TGTGCCAGCAGCTCGACAGTGAACACTGAAGCTTTCTTT. Residues: CASSSTVNTEAFF.